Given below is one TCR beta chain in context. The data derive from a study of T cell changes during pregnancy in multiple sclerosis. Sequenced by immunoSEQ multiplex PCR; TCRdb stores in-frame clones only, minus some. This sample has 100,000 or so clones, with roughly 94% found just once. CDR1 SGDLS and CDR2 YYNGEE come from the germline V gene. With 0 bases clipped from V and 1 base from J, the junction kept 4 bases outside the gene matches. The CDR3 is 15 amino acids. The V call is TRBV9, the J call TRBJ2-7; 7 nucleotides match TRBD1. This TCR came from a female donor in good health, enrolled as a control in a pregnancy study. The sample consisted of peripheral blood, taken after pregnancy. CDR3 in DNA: TGTGCCAGCAGCGTAGGGTGGGGACAGTCCTACGAGCAGTACTTC. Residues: CASSVGWGQSYEQYF. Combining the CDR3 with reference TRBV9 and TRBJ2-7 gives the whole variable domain DSGVTQTPKHLITATGQRVTLRCSPRSGDLSVYWYQQSLDQGLQFLIQYYNGEERAKGNILERFSAQQFPDLHSELNLSSLELGDSALYFCASSVGWGQSYEQYFGPGTRLTVT.